The rows below give T cell receptor beta chains drawn from one sample of a study of CD8 T cells in ankylosing spondylitis. MiXCR, applied by TCRdb to the 5' RACE reads, yields one record per CDR3 protein. The sample shows approximately 140,000 distinct CDR3 sequences, approximately 44% of them seen only once. Sequenced sample: synovial fluid, either unsorted or a sorted T cell fraction (not recorded which). The receptors stem from a male donor with ankylosing spondylitis. CDR3s include the opening cysteine and the closing phenylalanine or tryptophan. D genes are given only for firm matches. Only part of the rows carry a size: once, few, many, or a class if the clone is expanded.

>few|TRBV29-1|15|-|TRBJ1-2
TGCAGCGTACCCGGTGGGGGTCACGGACCTTATGGCTACACCTTC
CSVPGGGHGPYGYTF
>-|TRBV4-1|14|-|TRBJ1-2
TGCGCCAGCAGCCCCTTCTTAAGGGATTATGGCTACACCTTC
CASSPFLRDYGYTF
>-|TRBV18|16|TRBD1|TRBJ1-1
TGTGCCAGCTCACCGACCAAGGGACAGCTGAACACTGAAGCTTTCTTT
CASSPTKGQLNTEAFF
>many|TRBV11-1|17|-|TRBJ1-1
TGTGCCAGCAGCCCCCGTGAGGGGGGCGGCGTGAACACTGAAGCTTTCTTT
CASSPREGGGVNTEAFF
>-|TRBV3-1|15|-|TRBJ2-7
TGTGCCAGCAGCCAAGGAACAGGACCCTCCTACGAGCAGTACTTC
CASSQGTGPSYEQYF
>many|TRBV29-1|13|-|TRBJ1-2
TGCAGCGTCCCACTTGAGTTAGGCGGTGGCTACACCTTC
CSVPLELGGGYTF
>few|TRBV20-1|14|TRBD1|TRBJ1-3
TGCAGTGCGAAGGGGGCCCCCTCTGGAAACACCATATATTTT
CSAKGAPSGNTIYF
>few|TRBV6-2/TRBV6-3|13|-|TRBJ1-1
TGTGCCACCACTAGGGTGGAGAACACTGAAGCTTTCTTT
CATTRVENTEAFF
>-|TRBV7-9|14|TRBD2|TRBJ2-1
TGTGCCAGCAGCTTCGGCGGGGGGGCTCTTGAGCAGTTCTTC
CASSFGGGALEQFF
>-|TRBV29-1|13|-|TRBJ2-1
TGCAGCGTTGTGCTCGGCAGGGTCAATGAGCAGTTCTTC
CSVVLGRVNEQFF
>few|TRBV5-6|14|-|TRBJ1-1
TGTGCCAGCAGCTTGCGGGGGTTGGGTGCTGAAGCTTTCTTT
CASSLRGLGAEAFF
>-|TRBV4-3|14|-|TRBJ2-7
TGCGCCAGCAGCCAATTCAAGGGGGGCTACGAGCAGTACTTC
CASSQFKGGYEQYF
>-|TRBV6-2/TRBV6-3|14|-|TRBJ1-5
TGTGCCAGCAGTTTGGGGGGCCTCAATCAGCCCCAGCATTTT
CASSLGGLNQPQHF
>-|TRBV10-3|12|-|TRBJ1-2
TGTGCCATCGGTGGCAGGCTCTATGGCTACACCTTC
CAIGGRLYGYTF
>-|TRBV5-1|16|-|TRBJ2-3
TGCGCCAGCAGCCTAACGATTACACGGCCTACAGATACGCAGTATTTT
CASSLTITRPTDTQYF
>-|TRBV6-1|11|-|TRBJ1-5
TGTGCCAGCAGTGACCTTAAGCCCCAGCATTTT
CASSDLKPQHF
>few|TRBV7-3|14|-|TRBJ2-7
TGTGCCAGCAGCCTCGACAGAGACCCCTACGAGCAGTACTTC
CASSLDRDPYEQYF
>-|TRBV6-1|19|-|TRBJ2-6
TGTGCCAGCAGTGATACCGCGTGGGTGAATTCAGCTGGGGCCAACGTCCTGACTTTC
CASSDTAWVNSAGANVLTF
>once|TRBV6-5|17|TRBD1|TRBJ1-5
TGTGCCAGCAGTTACGCTCGGGACAGGCATAGCAATCAGCCCCAGCAATTT
CASSYARDRHSNQPQQF
>medium-sized|TRBV7-9|13|-|TRBJ2-1
TGTGCCAGCAGCTTAGACGGACGAGATGAGCAGTTCTTC
CASSLDGRDEQFF
>-|TRBV2|16|TRBD1|TRBJ1-2
TGTGCCAGCAGTGGGGACAGCCGTTGGTCTTCTAGGGGCTACACCTTC
CASSGDSRWSSRGYTF
>once|TRBV3-1|16|TRBD2|TRBJ2-3
TGTGCCAGCAGCCTACTAGCGGGGGCCTTCACAGATACGCAGTATTTT
CASSLLAGAFTDTQYF